The TCR beta chain described here comes from a study of blood T cell repertoires in COVID-19. As for the study in general: There were acute and convalescent COVID-19 samples, and they came from the United States, Italy and Spain.

Authors' methods: Scientists estimated how many nucleated cells there were by amplifying reference gene primers. Assay used: immunoSEQ multiplex PCR; TCRdb lists only in-frame clones, some missing. That table supplies the V and J calls and clone size; D and trimming were determined from the DNA. The sample lists over 200,000 clones; around 88% were seen once. The germline CDR1 and CDR2 sequences are SGHNT and YYREEE (reference sequence). Trimming cost V 2 bases and J 6 bases, with 3 bases left between them. The length of the CDR3 is 11 residues. The cohort comprised adults aged 18 to 89 years residing in under 30 US areas. Up to 2 weeks before entering the study, exposed participants had met a COVID-19 case.

The source of this sequence is a woman in her 30s who had been exposed to COVID-19. The chain carries TRBV5-4 and TRBJ2-1; D not resolved. The sequenced material came from PBMCs or T cells enriched from blood (not recorded which). The CDR3 DNA reads as TGTGCCAGCAGCTTCGTCAATGAGCAGTTCTTC. This codes for CASSFVNEQFF.